This section outlines one T cell receptor (beta chain) sequence together with its context. The antigen remains undetermined. With a J-beta primer mix and a sample-barcoded 5' primer, a second PCR ran about 7 to 12 cycles. MiXCR, run by TCRdb on the 5' RACE reads, gives a single entry per CDR3 protein. The repertoire holds hundreds of thousands of distinct CDR3 sequences, with around 45% as singletons. The data belong to a study of blood T cells in healthy people across ages. Study-level results: Nothing was known about donor CMV status, and this possibly confounded expanded clonotype changes. Age brought a roughly linear fall in TCR beta diversity measured per million T cells.

CDR3 length equals 16 residues. Per the germline V gene, CDR1 is SGHKS and CDR2 is YYEKEE (reference sequence). V lost 1 base and J lost 11; bases outside the gene matches: 14. Sequenced sample: blood. The rearrangement joins TRBV5-5 to TRBJ2-1; 8 bases are a match to TRBD2. This sequence originates from a man aged 60 to 75 in good health. The CDR3 nucleotides read TGTGCCAGCAGCTTGTTTGGGACTAGTAGTGACCCCCAGCAGTTCTTC. Protein sequence: CASSLFGTSSDPQQFF. The full variable domain, with the rest looked up from reference TRBV5-5 and TRBJ2-1, is DAGVTQSPTHLIKTRGQQVTLRCSPISGHKSVSWYQQVLGQGPQFIFQYYEKEERGRGNFPDRFSARQFPNYSSELNVNALLLGDSALYLCASSLFGTSSDPQQFFGPGTRLTVL.